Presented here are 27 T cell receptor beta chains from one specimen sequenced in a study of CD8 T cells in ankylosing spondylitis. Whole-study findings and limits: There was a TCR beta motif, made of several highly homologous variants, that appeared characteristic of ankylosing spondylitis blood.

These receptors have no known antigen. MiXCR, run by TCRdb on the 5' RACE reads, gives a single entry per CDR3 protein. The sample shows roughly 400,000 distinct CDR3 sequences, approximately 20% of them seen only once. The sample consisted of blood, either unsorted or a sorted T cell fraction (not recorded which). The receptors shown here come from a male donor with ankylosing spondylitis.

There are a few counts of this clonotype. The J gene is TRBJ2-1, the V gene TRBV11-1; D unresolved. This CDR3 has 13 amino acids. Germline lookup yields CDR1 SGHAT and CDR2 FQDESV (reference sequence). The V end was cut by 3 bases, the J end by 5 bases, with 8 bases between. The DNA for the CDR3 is TGTGCCAGCAGCTTGGATGGAAACAATGAGCAGTTCTTC. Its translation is CASSLDGNNEQFF.

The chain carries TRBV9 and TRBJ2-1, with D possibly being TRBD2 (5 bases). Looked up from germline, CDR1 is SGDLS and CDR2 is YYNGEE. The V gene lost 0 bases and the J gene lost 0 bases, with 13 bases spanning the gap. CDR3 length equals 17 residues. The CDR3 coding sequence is TGTGCCAGCAGCGTAGTAGCCAGGAGGAGCTCCTACAATGAGCAGTTCTTC. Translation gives CASSVVARRSSYNEQFF.

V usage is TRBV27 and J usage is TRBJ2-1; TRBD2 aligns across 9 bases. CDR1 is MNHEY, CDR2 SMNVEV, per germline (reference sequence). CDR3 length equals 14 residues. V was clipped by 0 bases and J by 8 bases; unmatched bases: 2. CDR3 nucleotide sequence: TGTGCCAGCAGTTTATCGGGACTAGCAGATGAGCAGTTCTTC. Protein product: CASSLSGLADEQFF.

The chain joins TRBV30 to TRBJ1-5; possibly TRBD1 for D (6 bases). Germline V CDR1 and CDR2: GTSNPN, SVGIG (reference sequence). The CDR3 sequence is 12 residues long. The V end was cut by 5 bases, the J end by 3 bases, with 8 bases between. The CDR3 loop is CAWGQYNQPQHF. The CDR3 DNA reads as TGTGCCTGGGGACAGTACAATCAGCCCCAGCATTTT.

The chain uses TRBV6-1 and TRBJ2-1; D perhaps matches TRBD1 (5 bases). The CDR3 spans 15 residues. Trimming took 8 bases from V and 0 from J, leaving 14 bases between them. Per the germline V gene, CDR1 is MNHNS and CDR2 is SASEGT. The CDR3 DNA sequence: TGTGCCAGCGGATGGTACAGGAGCTCCTACAATGAGCAGTTCTTC. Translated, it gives CASGWYRSSYNEQFF.

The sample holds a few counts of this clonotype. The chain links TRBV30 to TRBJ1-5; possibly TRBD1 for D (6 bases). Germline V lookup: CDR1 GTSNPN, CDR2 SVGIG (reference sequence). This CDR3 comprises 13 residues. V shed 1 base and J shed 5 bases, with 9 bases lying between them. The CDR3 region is CAWSGQDYQPQHF. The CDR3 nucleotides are TGTGCCTGGAGTGGACAGGATTATCAGCCCCAGCATTTT. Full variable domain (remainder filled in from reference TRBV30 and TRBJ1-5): SQTIHQWPATLVQPVGSPLSLECTVEGTSNPNLYWYRQAAGRGLQLLFYSVGIGQISSEVPQNLSASRPQDRQFILSSKKLLLSDSGFYLCAWSGQDYQPQHFGDGTRLSIL.

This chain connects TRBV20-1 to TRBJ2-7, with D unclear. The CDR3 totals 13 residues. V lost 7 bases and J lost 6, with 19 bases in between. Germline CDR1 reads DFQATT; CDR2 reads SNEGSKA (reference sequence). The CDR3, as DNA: TGCAGTGTCGCGGAGCGAACTGCCTCCGAGCAGTACTTC. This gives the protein CSVAERTASEQYF.

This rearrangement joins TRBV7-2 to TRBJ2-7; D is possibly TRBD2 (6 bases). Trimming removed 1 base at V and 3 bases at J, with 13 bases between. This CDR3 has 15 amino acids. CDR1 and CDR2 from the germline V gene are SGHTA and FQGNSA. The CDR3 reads CASSLETAGLYEQYF. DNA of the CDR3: TGTGCCAGCAGCTTAGAAACAGCGGGCCTCTACGAGCAGTACTTC.

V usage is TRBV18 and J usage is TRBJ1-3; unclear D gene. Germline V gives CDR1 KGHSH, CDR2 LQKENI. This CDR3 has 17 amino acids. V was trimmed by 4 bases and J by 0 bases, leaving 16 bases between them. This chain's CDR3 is CASSLSGLGISGNTIYF. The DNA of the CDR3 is TGTGCCAGCTCACTGTCTGGCCTGGGGATCTCTGGAAACACCATATATTTT. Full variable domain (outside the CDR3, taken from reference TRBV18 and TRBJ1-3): NAGVMQNPRHLVRRRGQEARLRCSPMKGHSHVYWYRQLPEEGLKFMVYLQKENIIDESGMPKERFSAEFPKEGPSILRIQQVVRGDSAAYFCASSLSGLGISGNTIYFGEGSWLTVV.

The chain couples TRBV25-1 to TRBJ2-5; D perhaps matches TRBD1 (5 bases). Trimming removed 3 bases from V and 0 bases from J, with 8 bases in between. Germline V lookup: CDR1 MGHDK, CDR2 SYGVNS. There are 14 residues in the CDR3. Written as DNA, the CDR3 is TGTGCCAGCAGTGAGACAGCCGACCAAGAGACCCAGTACTTC. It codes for CASSETADQETQYF.

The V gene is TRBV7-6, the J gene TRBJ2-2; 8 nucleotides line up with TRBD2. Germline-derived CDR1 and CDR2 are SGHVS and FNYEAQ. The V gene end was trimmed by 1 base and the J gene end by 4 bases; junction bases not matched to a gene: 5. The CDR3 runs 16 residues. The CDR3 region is CASSLVGTRSTGELFF. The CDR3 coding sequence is TGTGCCAGCAGCTTAGTTGGGACTAGAAGCACCGGGGAGCTGTTTTTT.

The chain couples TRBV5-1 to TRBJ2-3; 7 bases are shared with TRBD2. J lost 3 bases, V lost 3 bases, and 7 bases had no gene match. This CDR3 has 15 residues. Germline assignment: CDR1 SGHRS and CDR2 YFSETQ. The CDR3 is CASSSGREPTDTQYF. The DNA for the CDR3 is TGCGCCAGCAGCTCTGGGCGGGAGCCTACAGATACGCAGTATTTT.

CDR3 sequence reads: CSASLRLAGTDTQYF. The CDR3 coding sequence is TGCAGTGCTTCCCTCCGGCTAGCGGGAACAGATACGCAGTATTTT. The chain has TRBV20-1 and TRBJ2-3; TRBD2 aligns across 9 bases. The CDR3 has 15 residues. The J segment lost 3 bases and the V segment lost 5 bases, leaving 9 bases of the junction unmatched. CDR1 is DFQATT, CDR2 SNEGSKA, per germline (reference sequence).

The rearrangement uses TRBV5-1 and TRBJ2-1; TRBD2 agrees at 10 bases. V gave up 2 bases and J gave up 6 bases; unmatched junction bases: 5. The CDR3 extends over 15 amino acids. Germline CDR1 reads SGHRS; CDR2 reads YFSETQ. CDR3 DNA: TGCGCCAGCAGCTTAACTAGCGGGGTATCCAATGAGCAGTTCTTC. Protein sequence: CASSLTSGVSNEQFF.

CDR3 nucleotides: TGTGCCAGCAGTTCCATTCTGGGGACACTTAATAGCAATCAGCCCCAGCATTTT. Amino acids: CASSSILGTLNSNQPQHF. The rearrangement uses TRBV12-3 or TRBV12-4 and TRBJ1-5, with D possibly being TRBD1 (6 bases). This CDR3 has 18 residues. Trimming stripped 4 bases from V and 0 bases from J, with 19 bases between.

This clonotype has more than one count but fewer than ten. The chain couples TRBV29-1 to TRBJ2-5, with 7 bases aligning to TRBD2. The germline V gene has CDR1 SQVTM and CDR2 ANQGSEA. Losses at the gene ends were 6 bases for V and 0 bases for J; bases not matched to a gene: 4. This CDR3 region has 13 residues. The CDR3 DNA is TGCAGCGTGGCCGGGACTAACCAAGAGACCCAGTACTTC. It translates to CSVAGTNQETQYF.

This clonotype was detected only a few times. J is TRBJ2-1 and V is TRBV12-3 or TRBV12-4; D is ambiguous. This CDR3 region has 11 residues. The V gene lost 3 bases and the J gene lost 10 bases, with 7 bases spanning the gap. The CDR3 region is CASSLDREQFF. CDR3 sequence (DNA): TGTGCCAGCAGTTTGGATAGGGAGCAGTTCTTC.

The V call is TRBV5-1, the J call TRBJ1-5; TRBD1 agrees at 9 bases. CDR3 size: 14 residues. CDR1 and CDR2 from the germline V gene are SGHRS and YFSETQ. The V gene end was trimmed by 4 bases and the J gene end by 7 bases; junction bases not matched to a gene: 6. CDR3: CASSAYRGQQPQHF. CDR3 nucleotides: TGCGCCAGCAGCGCCTACAGGGGGCAGCAGCCCCAGCATTTT.

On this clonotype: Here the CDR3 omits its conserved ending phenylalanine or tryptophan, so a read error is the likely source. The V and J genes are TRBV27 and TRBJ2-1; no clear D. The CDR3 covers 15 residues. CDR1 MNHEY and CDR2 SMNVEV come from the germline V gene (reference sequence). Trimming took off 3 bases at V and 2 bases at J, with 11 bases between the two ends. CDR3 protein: CASSFLGYPYNEQFS. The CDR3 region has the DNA TGTGCCAGCAGTTTTTTGGGGTACCCCTACAATGAGCAGTTCTCC.

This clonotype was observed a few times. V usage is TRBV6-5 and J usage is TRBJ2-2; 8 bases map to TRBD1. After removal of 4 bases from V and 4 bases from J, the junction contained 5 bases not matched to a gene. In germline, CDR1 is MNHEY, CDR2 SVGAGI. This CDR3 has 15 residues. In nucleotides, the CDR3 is TGTGCCAGCAGTTCGACAGGGGCAGGCACCGGGGAGCTGTTTTTT. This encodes CASSSTGAGTGELFF.

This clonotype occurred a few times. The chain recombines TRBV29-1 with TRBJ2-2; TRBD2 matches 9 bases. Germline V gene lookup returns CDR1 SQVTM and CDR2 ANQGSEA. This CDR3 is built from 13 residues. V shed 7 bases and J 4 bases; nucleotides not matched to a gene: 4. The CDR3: CSDYSGGTGELFF. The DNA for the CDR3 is TGCAGCGACTATAGCGGGGGCACCGGGGAGCTGTTTTTT.

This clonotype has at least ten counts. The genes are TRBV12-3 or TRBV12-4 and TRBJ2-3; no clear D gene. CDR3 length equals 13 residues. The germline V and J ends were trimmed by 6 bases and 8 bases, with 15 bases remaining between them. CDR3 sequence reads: CASRADKVSTQYF. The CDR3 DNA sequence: TGTGCCAGCAGGGCGGATAAGGTTTCTACGCAGTATTTT.

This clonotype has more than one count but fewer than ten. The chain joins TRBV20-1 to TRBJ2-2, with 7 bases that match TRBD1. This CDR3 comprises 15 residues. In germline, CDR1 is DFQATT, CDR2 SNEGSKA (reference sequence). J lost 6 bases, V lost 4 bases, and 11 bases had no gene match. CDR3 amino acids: CSAIRTGRLAGELFF. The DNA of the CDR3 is TGCAGTGCTATCCGGACAGGTCGGCTAGCCGGGGAGCTGTTTTTT.

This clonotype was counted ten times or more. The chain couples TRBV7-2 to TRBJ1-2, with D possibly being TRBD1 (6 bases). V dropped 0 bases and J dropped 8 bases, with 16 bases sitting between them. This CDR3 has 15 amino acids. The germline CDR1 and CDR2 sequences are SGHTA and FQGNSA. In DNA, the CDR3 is TGTGCCAGCAGCTTAGCGTTTGCGGGGGCGAGAGGCTACACCTTC. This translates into CASSLAFAGARGYTF.

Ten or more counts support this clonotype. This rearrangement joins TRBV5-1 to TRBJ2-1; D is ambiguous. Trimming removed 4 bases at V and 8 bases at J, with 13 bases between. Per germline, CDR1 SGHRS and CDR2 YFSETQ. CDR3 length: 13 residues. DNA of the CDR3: TGCGCCAGCAGCCCTCAAGTCGGGTATGAGCAGTTCTTC. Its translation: CASSPQVGYEQFF.

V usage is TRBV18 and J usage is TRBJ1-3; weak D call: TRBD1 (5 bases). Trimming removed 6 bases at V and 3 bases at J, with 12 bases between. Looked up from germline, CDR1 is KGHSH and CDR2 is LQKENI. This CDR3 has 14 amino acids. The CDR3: CASSAGNRGNTIYF. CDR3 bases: TGTGCCAGCTCGGCAGGGAATCGTGGAAACACCATATATTTT.

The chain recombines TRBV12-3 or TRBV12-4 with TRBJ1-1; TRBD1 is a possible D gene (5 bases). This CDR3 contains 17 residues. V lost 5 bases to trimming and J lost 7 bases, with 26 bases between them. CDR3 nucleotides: TGTGCCAGCAGTCCGTTGGTGCCACGGGGGGTCGAGGGTGAAGCTTTCTTT. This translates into CASSPLVPRGVEGEAFF.